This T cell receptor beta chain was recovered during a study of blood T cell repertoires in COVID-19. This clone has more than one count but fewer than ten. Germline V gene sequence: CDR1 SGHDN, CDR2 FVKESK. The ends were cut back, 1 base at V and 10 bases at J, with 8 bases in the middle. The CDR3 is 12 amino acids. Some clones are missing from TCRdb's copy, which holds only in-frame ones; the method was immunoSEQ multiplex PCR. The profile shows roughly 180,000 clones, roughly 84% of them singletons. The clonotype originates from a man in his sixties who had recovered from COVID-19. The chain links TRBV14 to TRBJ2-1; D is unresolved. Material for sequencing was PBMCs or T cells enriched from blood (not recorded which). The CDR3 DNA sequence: TGTGCCAGCAGCCAAGGGGCATGGGAGCAGTTCTTC. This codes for CASSQGAWEQFF.